These 22 T cell receptor beta chains came from one sample sequenced in a study of beta chain features in type 1 diabetes (dated by TCRdb to 2016 to 2018). The paper's findings and limits, for the study overall: In all four CD4+ subsets, TCRB CDR3 length was moderately but significantly shorter in type 1 diabetes patients.

The method was the immunoSEQ multiplex PCR assay. All of the isolated RNA was reverse transcribed with the High Capacity cDNA Reverse Transcription Kit, so expressed TCRB transcripts were sequenced. TCRdb holds this immuneACCESS table with in-frame rearrangements only. Some clones are missing; in checked studies, unresolved V genes explain under half, and the rest has no known cause. The sample profile shows 240,000 or so clones; 20% of them were found once. The ten largest clonotypes hold 0.025% to 0.035% of the sample. Their antigen targets remain unknown. Sequenced: naive CD4+ T cells from blood. According to the study, the label for this sample's cell subset or site signals: true naive CD4+ T cells. These receptors originate from a woman aged 40 to 50 with type 1 diabetes.

V is TRBV4-2 and J is TRBJ2-2; 14 bases line up with TRBD2. The CDR3 spans 17 residues. The V segment lost 5 bases and the J segment 4 bases; nucleotides outside the gene matches: 6. Germline CDR1 LGHNA, CDR2 YNFKEQ. CDR3 DNA sequence: TGTGCCAGCAGCACCGGGACTAGCGGGAGAGGCACCGGGGAGCTGTTTTTT. It yields the protein CASSTGTSGRGTGELFF.

The chain combines TRBV28 with TRBJ2-4; D remains ambiguous. Per germline, CDR1 MDHEN and CDR2 SYDVKM. This CDR3 region has 14 residues. The ends were cut back, 6 bases at V and 4 bases at J, with 13 bases in the middle. DNA of the CDR3: TGTGCCAGCAGCCTTTTCGGAGTAAAAAACATTCAGTACTTC. Protein product: CASSLFGVKNIQYF.

This clone was seen a few times. The chain joins TRBV28 to TRBJ2-6, with TRBD1 identical over 7 bases. The V gene end was trimmed by 3 bases and the J gene end by 0 bases; junction bases not matched to a gene: 14. The CDR3 has 20 residues. Germline CDR1 and CDR2: MDHEN and SYDVKM. The CDR3 protein is CASSLYRTGVSLSGANVLTF. Written as DNA, the CDR3 is TGTGCCAGCAGTTTGTATCGGACAGGAGTCAGTCTCTCTGGGGCCAACGTCCTGACTTTC.

The chain joins TRBV9 to TRBJ2-1, with 13 positions matching TRBD2. In germline, CDR1 is SGDLS, CDR2 YYNGEE. V dropped 1 base and J dropped 7; count of bases not matched to a gene: 11. The CDR3 has 18 amino acids. The CDR3 protein is CASSVTGTSGNLYNEQFF. The CDR3 nucleotides read TGTGCCAGCAGCGTAACTGGGACTAGCGGGAATCTCTATAATGAGCAGTTCTTC.

This chain connects TRBV5-1 to TRBJ2-1; no definite D call. CDR3 length: 14 amino acids. Between the trimmed V and J ends, which lost 1 base and 9 bases, there was a span of 14 bases. Germline V CDR1 and CDR2: SGHRS, YFSETQ. The CDR3 coding sequence is TGCGCCAGCAGCTTGAGGCTAACCGGCGGTGAGCAGTTCTTC. Amino acids: CASSLRLTGGEQFF.

The V gene is TRBV4-3, the J gene TRBJ1-2; perhaps TRBD1 as D (5 bases). Looked up from germline, CDR1 is LGHNA and CDR2 is YSLEER. V was cut by 1 base and J by 7 bases, with 16 bases left in between. The CDR3 spans 15 residues. CDR3 residues: CASSQVSLGPGGYTF. The CDR3 DNA follows: TGCGCCAGCAGCCAAGTTTCGTTGGGGCCGGGTGGCTACACCTTC.

The chain combines TRBV14 with TRBJ2-7, with D perhaps matching TRBD2 (6 bases). The CDR3 length is 12 residues. Germline-derived CDR1 and CDR2 are SGHDN and FVKESK. Trimming shortened V by 4 bases and J by 7 bases, and 11 bases separated the two germline ends. The CDR3 DNA sequence: TGTGCCAGCAGCCCCGGAGGGGTGGAGCAGTACTTC. Protein product: CASSPGGVEQYF.

This clone was recorded a few times. V usage is TRBV19 and J usage is TRBJ1-2, with D possibly being TRBD1 (6 bases). Trimming took 6 bases from V and 4 from J, leaving 15 bases between them. Germline V lookup: CDR1 LNHDA, CDR2 SQIVND (reference sequence). The CDR3 contains 14 residues. As DNA, the CDR3 is TGTGCCAGTAGCTTGGGACAACCTCCCTATGGCTACACCTTC. Protein sequence: CASSLGQPPYGYTF. Full variable domain (remainder filled in from reference TRBV19 and TRBJ1-2): DGGITQSPKYLFRKEGQNVTLSCEQNLNHDAMYWYRQDPGQGLRLIYYSQIVNDFQKGDIAEGYSVSREKKESFPLTVTSAQKNPTAFYLCASSLGQPPYGYTFGSGTRLTVV.

In its sample, this clone was seen a few times. The J gene is TRBJ2-7, the V gene TRBV9; TRBD1 matches 7 bases. This CDR3 region has 16 residues. Germline V CDR1 and CDR2: SGDLS, YYNGEE. V trimming: 4 bases; J trimming: 0 bases; junction bases outside the gene matches: 10. The CDR3 region has the DNA TGTGCCAGCAGCCCGGCCGGACAGGTTTCCTCCTACGAGCAGTACTTC. Translating it yields CASSPAGQVSSYEQYF.

This clone was seen only a few times. This sequence joins TRBV9 and TRBJ2-7, with D possibly TRBD2 on 6 matching bases. Germline V gene data show CDR1 as SGDLS and CDR2 as YYNGEE. The CDR3 runs to 15 residues. Trimming stripped 4 bases from V and 3 bases from J, with 17 bases between. CDR3 protein: CASSLGDGGDYEQYF. The DNA for the CDR3 is TGTGCCAGCAGCTTAGGGGACGGAGGGGACTACGAGCAGTACTTC.

This chain connects TRBV29-1 to TRBJ2-5; TRBD1 might be the D (6 bases). There are 10 residues in the CDR3. Looked up from germline, CDR1 is SQVTM and CDR2 is ANQGSEA. Trimming shortened V by 7 bases and J by 3 bases, and 6 bases separated the two germline ends. Here the CDR3 DNA reads TGCAGCGGGACAGAAGAGACCCAGTACTTC. This gives the protein CSGTEETQYF.

This clone was seen a handful of times. The chain links TRBV5-1 to TRBJ1-1, with 7 bases matching TRBD1. Germline V gives CDR1 SGHRS, CDR2 YFSETQ. CDR3 size: 14 residues. J gave up 7 bases and V 2 bases, and 8 bases lay outside the gene matches. The CDR3 DNA sequence: TGCGCCAGCAGCTTACTTGGGACAGAAGATGAAGCTTTCTTT. This codes for CASSLLGTEDEAFF.

The rearrangement joins TRBV29-1 to TRBJ2-1; 14 bases line up with TRBD2. Trimming took 7 bases from V and 6 from J; bases not matched to a gene: 5. CDR3 size: 14 residues. In germline, CDR1 is SQVTM, CDR2 ANQGSEA. The CDR3 loop is CSALTSGGVNEQFF. The CDR3 coding sequence is TGCAGCGCCCTGACTAGCGGGGGGGTCAATGAGCAGTTCTTC.

Only a few counts were recorded for this clone. V and J are TRBV2 and TRBJ2-1; 10 positions match TRBD1. With V trimmed by 8 bases and J by 3 bases, 7 bases remained unmatched. Per the germline V gene, CDR1 is SNHLY and CDR2 is FYNNEI. The CDR3 contains 15 residues. The CDR3 loop is CASVDRTGGYNEQFF. The CDR3 DNA follows: TGTGCCAGCGTCGATCGGACAGGGGGCTACAATGAGCAGTTCTTC.

This clone turned up a few times. The gene calls are TRBV4-1 and TRBJ2-4, with 8 bases that match TRBD1. V gave up 2 bases and J gave up 0 bases; unmatched junction bases: 6. The CDR3 has 17 amino acids. Per the germline V gene, CDR1 is MGHRA and CDR2 is YSYEKL. In nucleotides, the CDR3 is TGCGCCAGCAGCCAACAGGGGGCCGTATCAGCCAAAAACATTCAGTACTTC. Translated, it gives CASSQQGAVSAKNIQYF.

This chain uses TRBV4-3 with TRBJ2-1, with a weak D call TRBD2 (6 bases). The CDR3 covers 14 residues. In germline, CDR1 is LGHNA, CDR2 YSLEER. The V gene lost 5 bases and the J gene lost 6 bases, with 14 bases spanning the gap. CDR3 residues: CASSGGAGLNEQFF. CDR3 nucleotide sequence: TGCGCCAGCAGCGGAGGAGCGGGCCTCAATGAGCAGTTCTTC.

The CDR3: CASSFDWLRNEQFF. In DNA, the CDR3 is TGCGCCAGCAGCTTTGACTGGCTTAGGAATGAGCAGTTCTTC. J is TRBJ2-1 and V is TRBV5-1, with unresolved D. V lost 2 bases and J lost 7, with 13 bases in between. The germline gives CDR1 SGHRS, CDR2 YFSETQ. The CDR3 loop spans 14 amino acids.

The V call is TRBV11-2, the J call TRBJ2-1, with 12 bases aligning to TRBD2. The CDR3 sequence is 18 residues long. Germline values: CDR1 SGHAT, CDR2 FQNNGV. The V segment lost 4 bases and the J segment 8 bases; nucleotides outside the gene matches: 15. CDR3 nucleotide sequence: TGTGCCAGCAGCTCGTTGGTGGGGCTAGCGGGGGGGCTAGATGAGCAGTTCTTC. It specifies CASSSLVGLAGGLDEQFF.

J is TRBJ1-2 and V is TRBV5-1; D is possibly TRBD1 (5 bases). CDR3 length equals 16 residues. Deletions cut 3 bases from V and 5 bases from J, with 20 bases between. Germline CDR1 and CDR2: SGHRS and YFSETQ. The CDR3 DNA reads TGCGCCAGCAGCTCGACCGGGACTGCGTTTAGTTATGGCTACACCTTC. Translation gives CASSSTGTAFSYGYTF.

The chain uses TRBV7-2 and TRBJ2-7; 11 nucleotides line up with TRBD2. The CDR3 is 14 residues long. In germline, CDR1 is SGHTA, CDR2 FQGNSA. The V gene end was trimmed by 5 bases and the J gene end by 7 bases; junction bases not matched to a gene: 7. CDR3 sequence (DNA): TGTGCCAGCAGCATTCTAGCGGGAGGACGGGAGCAGTACTTC. Its protein product is CASSILAGGREQYF. Looking up the rest from reference TRBV7-2 and TRBJ2-7 gives the full variable domain: GAGVSQSPSNKVTEKGKDVELRCDPISGHTALYWYRQSLGQGLEFLIYFQGNSAPDKSGLPSDRFSAERTGGSVSTLTIQRTQQEDSAVYLCASSILAGGREQYFGPGTRLTVT.

The rearrangement links TRBV30 to TRBJ1-1; D call uncertain. Germline V gene data show CDR1 as GTSNPN and CDR2 as SVGIG (reference sequence). The CDR3 contains 13 residues. Deletions cut 0 bases from V and 4 bases from J, with 9 bases between. This CDR3 is CAWSVSGSTEAFF. The CDR3 DNA reads as TGTGCCTGGAGTGTGTCCGGGAGCACTGAAGCTTTCTTT.

The chain joins TRBV7-2 to TRBJ2-1; 7 bases align to TRBD1. The CDR3 is 14 residues long. Germline CDR1 SGHTA, CDR2 FQGNSA. Trimming at V came to 1 base and at J to 12 bases, leaving 9 bases not matched to a gene. DNA of the CDR3: TGTGCCAGCAGCTTAGGTCCGGACAGGCTGGGGCAGTTCTTC. It specifies CASSLGPDRLGQFF.